Listed below are T cell receptor beta chains from one sample, sequenced in a study of blood T cell repertoires in COVID-19. The data were produced by immunoSEQ multiplex PCR, yet TCRdb's version contains in-frame clones alone and is incomplete. This sample carries tens of thousands of clones, roughly nine tenths of them seen once, and the ten largest clones take approximately 45%. The sequenced sample consisted of peripheral blood. Every receptor here comes from a woman aged 60-70 years with COVID-19, enrolled during active disease. CDR3s include the opening cysteine and the closing phenylalanine or tryptophan. Each record gives: CDR3 length, J gene, V gene, CDR3 protein.

CDR3 length: 15; J gene: TRBJ2-5; V gene: TRBV28; CDR3 protein: CASRSSGEGPETQYF
CDR3 length: 15; J gene: TRBJ1-5; V gene: TRBV6-5; CDR3 protein: CASSLQPQGNQPQHF
CDR3 length: 14; J gene: TRBJ1-3; V gene: TRBV18; CDR3 protein: CASVRGDSGNTIYF
CDR3 length: 17; J gene: TRBJ2-3; V gene: TRBV15; CDR3 protein: CATSPAYGLAYTDTQYF
CDR3 length: 17; J gene: TRBJ2-2; V gene: TRBV6-2/TRBV6-3; CDR3 protein: CASSYFRRSLDTGELFF
CDR3 length: 14; J gene: TRBJ2-7; V gene: TRBV19; CDR3 protein: CASSPAGGVGEQYF
CDR3 length: 15; J gene: TRBJ2-7; V gene: TRBV5-6; CDR3 protein: CASSTTWDFTYEQYF
CDR3 length: 13; J gene: TRBJ2-7; V gene: TRBV5-4; CDR3 protein: CASSTGDSYEQYF
CDR3 length: 15; J gene: TRBJ2-1; V gene: TRBV18; CDR3 protein: CANSKGEGKYNEQFF
CDR3 length: 16; J gene: TRBJ2-7; V gene: TRBV19; CDR3 protein: CASSIPQGQSSYEQYF
CDR3 length: 16; J gene: TRBJ2-2; V gene: TRBV27; CDR3 protein: CASSTIAGGSTGELFF
CDR3 length: 11; J gene: TRBJ2-7; V gene: TRBV2; CDR3 protein: CASSGIYEQYF
CDR3 length: 17; J gene: TRBJ2-7; V gene: TRBV3-1/TRBV3-2; CDR3 protein: CASSQDIRQGGSYEQYF
CDR3 length: 15; J gene: TRBJ1-2; V gene: TRBV6-5; CDR3 protein: CASSYSFAGGYGYTF
CDR3 length: 12; J gene: TRBJ2-7; V gene: TRBV11-2; CDR3 protein: CASSPGPYEQYF
CDR3 length: 15; J gene: TRBJ2-1; V gene: TRBV7-2; CDR3 protein: CASSLRTSGYNEQFF
CDR3 length: 15; J gene: TRBJ2-2; V gene: TRBV4-1; CDR3 protein: CASSQVRGTSGELFF
CDR3 length: 12; J gene: TRBJ2-1; V gene: TRBV28; CDR3 protein: CASLNSYNEQFF
CDR3 length: 18; J gene: TRBJ1-2; V gene: TRBV18; CDR3 protein: CASSPYGPSLDRAGGYTF
CDR3 length: 14; J gene: TRBJ1-4; V gene: TRBV30; CDR3 protein: CAWNSGTGNEKLFF
CDR3 length: 17; J gene: TRBJ1-3; V gene: TRBV11-3; CDR3 protein: CASSSRNRPISGNTIYF
CDR3 length: 15; J gene: TRBJ2-3; V gene: TRBV24-1; CDR3 protein: CATSDPRGFADTQYF
CDR3 length: 14; J gene: TRBJ2-3; V gene: TRBV5-4; CDR3 protein: CASSLPASTDTQYF
CDR3 length: 14; J gene: TRBJ2-3; V gene: TRBV11-2; CDR3 protein: CASSLEGAADTQYF
CDR3 length: 14; J gene: TRBJ2-1; V gene: TRBV7-9; CDR3 protein: CASIYLGRNNEQFF
CDR3 length: 16; J gene: TRBJ2-1; V gene: TRBV9; CDR3 protein: CASSEPGLAGINEQFF
CDR3 length: 16; J gene: TRBJ2-2; V gene: TRBV28; CDR3 protein: CASSSQTGKEGGELFF
CDR3 length: 11; J gene: TRBJ1-1; V gene: TRBV7-9; CDR3 protein: CASVLGSEAFF
CDR3 length: 13; J gene: TRBJ1-4; V gene: TRBV19; CDR3 protein: CASRRGTNEKLFF
CDR3 length: 13; J gene: TRBJ2-7; V gene: TRBV5-6; CDR3 protein: CASSYQDRREQYF
CDR3 length: 13; J gene: TRBJ1-1; V gene: TRBV12-3/TRBV12-4; CDR3 protein: CASSLGQGGEAFF
CDR3 length: 13; J gene: TRBJ1-1; V gene: TRBV2; CDR3 protein: CASSEWGQTEAFF
CDR3 length: 16; J gene: TRBJ2-1; V gene: TRBV29-1; CDR3 protein: CSVEGLAGESYNEQFF
CDR3 length: 13; J gene: TRBJ1-1; V gene: TRBV19; CDR3 protein: CASSRGQNTEAFF
CDR3 length: 15; J gene: TRBJ1-4; V gene: TRBV15; CDR3 protein: CATSSDRGANEKLFF
CDR3 length: 13; J gene: TRBJ1-1; V gene: TRBV18; CDR3 protein: CASSFRQGTEAFF
CDR3 length: 14; J gene: TRBJ1-1; V gene: TRBV7-2; CDR3 protein: CASSTQARRAEAFF
CDR3 length: 14; J gene: TRBJ2-2; V gene: TRBV5-4; CDR3 protein: CASSFLGGDGELFF
CDR3 length: 16; J gene: TRBJ1-5; V gene: TRBV20-1; CDR3 protein: CSASESGGKSNQPQHF
CDR3 length: 13; J gene: TRBJ2-1; V gene: TRBV6-5; CDR3 protein: CASGYRGYNEQFF
CDR3 length: 16; J gene: TRBJ2-1; V gene: TRBV24-1; CDR3 protein: CATSDTGLAGYNEQFF
CDR3 length: 11; J gene: TRBJ2-5; V gene: TRBV10-1; CDR3 protein: CASKEKETQYF
CDR3 length: 15; J gene: TRBJ2-2; V gene: TRBV5-4; CDR3 protein: CASSPGGRSTGELFF
CDR3 length: 14; J gene: TRBJ1-1; V gene: TRBV11-3; CDR3 protein: CASSPHRGSTEAFF